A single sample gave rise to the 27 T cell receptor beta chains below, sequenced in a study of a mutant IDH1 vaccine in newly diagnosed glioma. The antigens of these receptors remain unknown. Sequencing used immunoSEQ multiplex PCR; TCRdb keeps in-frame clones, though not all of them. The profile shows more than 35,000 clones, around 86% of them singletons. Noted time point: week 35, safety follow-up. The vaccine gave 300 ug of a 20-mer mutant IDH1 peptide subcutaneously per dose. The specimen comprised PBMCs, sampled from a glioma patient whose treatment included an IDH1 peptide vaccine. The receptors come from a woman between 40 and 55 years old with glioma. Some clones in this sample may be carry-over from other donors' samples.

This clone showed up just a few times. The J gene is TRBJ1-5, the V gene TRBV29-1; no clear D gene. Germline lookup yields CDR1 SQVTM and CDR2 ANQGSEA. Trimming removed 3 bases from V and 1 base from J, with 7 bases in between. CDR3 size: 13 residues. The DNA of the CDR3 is TGCAGCGTTGAGGTCACAAGCAATCAGCCCCAGCATTTT. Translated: CSVEVTSNQPQHF. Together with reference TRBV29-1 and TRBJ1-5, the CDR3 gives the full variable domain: SAVISQKPSRDICQRGTSLTIQCQVDSQVTMMFWYRQQPGQSLTLIATANQGSEATYESGFVIDKFPISRPNLTFSTLTVSNMSPEDSSIYLCSVEVTSNQPQHFGDGTRLSIL.

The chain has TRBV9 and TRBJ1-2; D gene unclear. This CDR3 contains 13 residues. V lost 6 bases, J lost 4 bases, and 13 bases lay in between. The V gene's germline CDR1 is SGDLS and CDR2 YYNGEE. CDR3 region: CASMSTPGYGYTF. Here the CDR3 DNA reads TGTGCCAGCATGAGTACCCCGGGCTATGGCTACACCTTC.

DNA for the CDR3: TGTGCCAGCAGTAAAAAGCGGAACTATGGCTACACCTTC. It specifies CASSKKRNYGYTF. The J gene is TRBJ1-2, the V gene TRBV28, with D unresolved. The CDR3 consists of 13 residues. Per germline, CDR1 MDHEN and CDR2 SYDVKM. Trimming cost V 5 bases and J 2 bases, with 9 bases left between them.

The CDR3 DNA is TGTGCCAGCAGCTTAGGTCAGGGGATCGGTCAGCCCCAGCATTTT. It yields the protein CASSLGQGIGQPQHF. The V gene is TRBV7-6, the J gene TRBJ1-5, with D perhaps matching TRBD1 (6 bases). The CDR3 has 15 residues. Trimming removed 1 base from V and 6 bases from J, with 13 bases in between. Looked up from germline, CDR1 is SGHVS and CDR2 is FNYEAQ.

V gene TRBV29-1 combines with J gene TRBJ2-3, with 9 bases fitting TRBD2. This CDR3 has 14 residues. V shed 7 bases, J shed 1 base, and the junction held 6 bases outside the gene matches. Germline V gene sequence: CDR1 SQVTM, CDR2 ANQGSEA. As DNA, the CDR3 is TGCAGCGCCCTTCTAGCGGGACGCACAGATACGCAGTATTTT. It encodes CSALLAGRTDTQYF.

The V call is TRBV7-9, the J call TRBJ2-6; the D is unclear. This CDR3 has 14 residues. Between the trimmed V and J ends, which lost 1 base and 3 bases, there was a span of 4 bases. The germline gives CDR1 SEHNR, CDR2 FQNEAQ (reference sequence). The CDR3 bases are TGTGCCAGCAGCTTAGATGTTGGGGCCAACGTCCTGACTTTC. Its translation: CASSLDVGANVLTF.

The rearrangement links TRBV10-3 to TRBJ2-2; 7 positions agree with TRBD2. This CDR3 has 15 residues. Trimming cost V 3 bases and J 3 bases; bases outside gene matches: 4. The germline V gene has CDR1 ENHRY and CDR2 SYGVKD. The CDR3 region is CAISEVRGDTGELFF. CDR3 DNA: TGTGCCATCAGTGAAGTACGGGGGGACACCGGGGAGCTGTTTTTT.

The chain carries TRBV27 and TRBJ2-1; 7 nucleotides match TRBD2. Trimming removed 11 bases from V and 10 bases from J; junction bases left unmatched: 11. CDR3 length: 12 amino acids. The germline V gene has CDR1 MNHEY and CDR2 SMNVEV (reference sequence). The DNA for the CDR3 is TGTGCCGCGGGGGTCGTGGTCCTCGAGCAGTTCTTC. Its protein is CAAGVVVLEQFF.

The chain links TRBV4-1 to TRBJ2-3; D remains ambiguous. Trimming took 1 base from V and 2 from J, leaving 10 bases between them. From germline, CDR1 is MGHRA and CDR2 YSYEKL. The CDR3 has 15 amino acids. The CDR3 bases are TGCGCCAGCAGCCAAGTCTCGCGGAACACAGATACGCAGTATTTT. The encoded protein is CASSQVSRNTDTQYF.

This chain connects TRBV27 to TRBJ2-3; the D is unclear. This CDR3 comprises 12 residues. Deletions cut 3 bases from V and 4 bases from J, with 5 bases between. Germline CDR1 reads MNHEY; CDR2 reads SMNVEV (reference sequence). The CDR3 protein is CASSFPPDTQYF. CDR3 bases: TGTGCCAGCAGTTTCCCGCCAGATACGCAGTATTTT.

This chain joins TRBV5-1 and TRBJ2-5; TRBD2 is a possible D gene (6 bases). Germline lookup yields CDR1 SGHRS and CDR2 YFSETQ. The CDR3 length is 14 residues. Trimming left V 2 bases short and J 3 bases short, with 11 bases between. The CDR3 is CASSFGTVEETQYF. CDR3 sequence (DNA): TGCGCCAGCAGCTTCGGGACTGTCGAAGAGACCCAGTACTTC.

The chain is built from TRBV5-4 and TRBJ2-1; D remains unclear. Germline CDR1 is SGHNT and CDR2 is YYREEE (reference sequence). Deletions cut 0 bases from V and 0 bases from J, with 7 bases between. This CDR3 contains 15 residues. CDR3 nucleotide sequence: TGTGCCAGCAGCTTGGACTACAGCTCCTACAATGAGCAGTTCTTC. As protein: CASSLDYSSYNEQFF. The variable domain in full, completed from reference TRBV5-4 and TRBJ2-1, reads ETGVTQSPTHLIKTRGQQVTLRCSSQSGHNTVSWYQQALGQGPQFIFQYYREEENGRGNFPPRFSGLQFPNYSSELNVNALELDDSALYLCASSLDYSSYNEQFFGPGTRLTVL.

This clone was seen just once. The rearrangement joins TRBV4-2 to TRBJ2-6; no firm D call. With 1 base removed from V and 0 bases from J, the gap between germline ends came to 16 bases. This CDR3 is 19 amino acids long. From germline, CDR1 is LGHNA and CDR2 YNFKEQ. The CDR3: CASSQAGPTTPSGANVLTF. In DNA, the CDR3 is TGTGCCAGCAGCCAAGCTGGGCCCACGACCCCCTCTGGGGCCAACGTCCTGACTTTC.

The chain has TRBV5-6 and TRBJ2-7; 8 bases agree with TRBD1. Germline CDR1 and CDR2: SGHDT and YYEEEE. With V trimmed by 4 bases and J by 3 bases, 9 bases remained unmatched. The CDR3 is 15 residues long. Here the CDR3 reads CASSRGQGDGYEQYF. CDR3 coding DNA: TGTGCCAGCAGCCGAGGACAGGGCGACGGCTACGAGCAGTACTTC.

For the CDR3, the DNA is TGCGCCAGCAGCGAAGGGAGCACCGGGGAGCTGTTTTTT. It yields the protein CASSEGSTGELFF. This chain uses TRBV4-1 with TRBJ2-2; possibly TRBD2 for D (5 bases). V was clipped by 5 bases and J by 4 bases, with 8 bases between them. CDR1 is MGHRA and CDR2 is YSYEKL in the germline V gene. This CDR3 contains 13 residues.

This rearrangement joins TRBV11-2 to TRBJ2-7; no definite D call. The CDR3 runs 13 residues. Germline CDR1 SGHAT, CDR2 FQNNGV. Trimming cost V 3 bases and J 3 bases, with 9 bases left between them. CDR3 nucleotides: TGTGCCAGCAGCTTTGGATTCTTCTACGAGCAGTACTTC. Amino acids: CASSFGFFYEQYF.

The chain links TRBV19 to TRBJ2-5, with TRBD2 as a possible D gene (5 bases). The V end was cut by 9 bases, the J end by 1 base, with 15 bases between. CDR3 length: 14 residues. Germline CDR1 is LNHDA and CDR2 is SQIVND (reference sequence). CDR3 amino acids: CASDRGGPQETQYF. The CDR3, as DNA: TGTGCCAGCGATCGAGGCGGGCCCCAAGAGACCCAGTACTTC.

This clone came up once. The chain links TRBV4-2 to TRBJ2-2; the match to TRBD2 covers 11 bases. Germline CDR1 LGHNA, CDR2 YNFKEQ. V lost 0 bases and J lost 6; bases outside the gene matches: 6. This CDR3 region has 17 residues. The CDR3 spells CASSQESLAGAAGELFF. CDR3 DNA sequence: TGTGCCAGCAGCCAAGAATCACTAGCGGGAGCGGCCGGGGAGCTGTTTTTT.

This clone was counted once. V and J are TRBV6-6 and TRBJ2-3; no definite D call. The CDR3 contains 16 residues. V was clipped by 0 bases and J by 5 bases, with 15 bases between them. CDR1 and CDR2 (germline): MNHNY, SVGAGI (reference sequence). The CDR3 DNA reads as TGTGCCAGCAGTTACTCGATCCGATCCCGCGGAGATACGCAGTATTTT. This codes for CASSYSIRSRGDTQYF.

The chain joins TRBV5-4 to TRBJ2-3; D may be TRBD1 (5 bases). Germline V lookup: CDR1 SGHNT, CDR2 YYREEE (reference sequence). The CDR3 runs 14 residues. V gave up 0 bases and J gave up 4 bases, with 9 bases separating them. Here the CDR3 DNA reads TGTGCCAGCAGCTTGGGCAGGGCCGCAGATACGCAGTATTTT. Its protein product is CASSLGRAADTQYF.

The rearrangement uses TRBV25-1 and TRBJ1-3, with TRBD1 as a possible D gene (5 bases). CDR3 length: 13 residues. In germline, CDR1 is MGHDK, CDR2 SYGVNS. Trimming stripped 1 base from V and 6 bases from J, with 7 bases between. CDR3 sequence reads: CASSEWGENTIYF. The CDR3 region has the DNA TGTGCCAGCAGTGAATGGGGGGAAAACACCATATATTTT. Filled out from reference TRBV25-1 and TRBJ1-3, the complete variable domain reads EADIYQTPRYLVIGTGKKITLECSQTMGHDKMYWYQQDPGMELHLIHYSYGVNSTEKGDLSSESTVSRIRTEHFPLTLESARPSHTSQYLCASSEWGENTIYFGEGSWLTVV.

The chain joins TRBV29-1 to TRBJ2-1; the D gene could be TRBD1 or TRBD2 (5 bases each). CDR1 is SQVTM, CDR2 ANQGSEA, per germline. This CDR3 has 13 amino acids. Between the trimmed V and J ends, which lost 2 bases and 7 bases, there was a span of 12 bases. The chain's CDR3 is CSVEFGTWNEQFF. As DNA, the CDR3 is TGCAGCGTTGAATTTGGGACCTGGAATGAGCAGTTCTTC.

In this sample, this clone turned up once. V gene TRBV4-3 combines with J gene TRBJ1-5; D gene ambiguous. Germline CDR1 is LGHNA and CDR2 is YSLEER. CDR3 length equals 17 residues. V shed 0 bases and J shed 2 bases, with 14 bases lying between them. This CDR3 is CASSQDLGIQGNQPQHF. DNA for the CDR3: TGCGCCAGCAGCCAAGATCTCGGGATCCAGGGCAATCAGCCCCAGCATTTT.

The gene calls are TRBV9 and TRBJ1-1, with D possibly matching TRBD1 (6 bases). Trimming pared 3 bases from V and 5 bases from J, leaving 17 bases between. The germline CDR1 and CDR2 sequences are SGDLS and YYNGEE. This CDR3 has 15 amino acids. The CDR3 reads CASSEGGAWGTEAFF. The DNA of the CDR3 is TGTGCCAGCAGCGAGGGGGGAGCCTGGGGGACTGAAGCTTTCTTT. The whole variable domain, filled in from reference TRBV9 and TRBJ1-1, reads DSGVTQTPKHLITATGQRVTLRCSPRSGDLSVYWYQQSLDQGLQFLIQYYNGEERAKGNILERFSAQQFPDLHSELNLSSLELGDSALYFCASSEGGAWGTEAFFGQGTRLTVV.

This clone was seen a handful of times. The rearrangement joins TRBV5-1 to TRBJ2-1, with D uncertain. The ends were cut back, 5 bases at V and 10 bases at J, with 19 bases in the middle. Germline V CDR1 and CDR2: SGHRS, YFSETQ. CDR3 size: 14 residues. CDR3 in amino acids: CASSAEWLPVEQFF. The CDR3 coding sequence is TGCGCCAGCAGTGCCGAGTGGTTACCGGTCGAGCAGTTCTTC.

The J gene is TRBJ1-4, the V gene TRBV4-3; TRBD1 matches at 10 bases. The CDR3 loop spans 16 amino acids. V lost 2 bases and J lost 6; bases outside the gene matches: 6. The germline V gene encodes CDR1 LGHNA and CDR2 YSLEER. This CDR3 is CASSQRQGAIHEKLFF. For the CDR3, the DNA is TGCGCCAGCAGCCAACGACAGGGGGCTATCCATGAAAAACTGTTTTTT.

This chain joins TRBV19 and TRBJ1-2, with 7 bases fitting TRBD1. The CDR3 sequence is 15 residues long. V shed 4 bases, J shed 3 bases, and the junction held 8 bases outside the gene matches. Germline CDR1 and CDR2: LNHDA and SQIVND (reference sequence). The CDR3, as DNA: TGTGCCAGTAGTACCGCAACCGGGACAGACTATGGCTACACCTTC. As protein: CASSTATGTDYGYTF.